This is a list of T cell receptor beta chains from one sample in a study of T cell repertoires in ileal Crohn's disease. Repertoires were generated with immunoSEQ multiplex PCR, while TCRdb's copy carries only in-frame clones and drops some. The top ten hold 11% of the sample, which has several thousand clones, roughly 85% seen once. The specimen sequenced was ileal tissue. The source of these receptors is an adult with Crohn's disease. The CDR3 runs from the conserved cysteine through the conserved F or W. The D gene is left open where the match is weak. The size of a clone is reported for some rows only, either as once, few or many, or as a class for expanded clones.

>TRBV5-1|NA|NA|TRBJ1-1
CASSYIPGETEAFF
TGCGCCAGCAGCTACATCCCAGGGGAGACTGAAGCTTTCTTT
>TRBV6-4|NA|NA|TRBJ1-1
CASRVDGWMNTEAFF
TGTGCCAGCAGAGTGGACGGCTGGATGAACACTGAAGCTTTCTTT
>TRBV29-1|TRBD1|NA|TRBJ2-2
CSVDVGAGGISGELFF
TGCAGCGTTGATGTCGGGGCAGGGGGAATCTCCGGGGAGCTGTTTTTT
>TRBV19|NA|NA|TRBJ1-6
CASSSRGGGRPLHF
TGTGCCAGTAGTAGCAGGGGTGGTGGGCGACCCCTCCACTTT
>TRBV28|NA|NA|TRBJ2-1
CASSLYWTEQFF
TGTGCCAGCAGTTTATACTGGACAGAGCAGTTCTTC
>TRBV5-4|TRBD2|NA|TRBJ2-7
CASSFGGTRTIEQYF
TGTGCCAGCAGCTTCGGCGGGACTAGAACCATCGAGCAGTACTTC
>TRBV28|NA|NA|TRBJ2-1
CASSSGQIRAQQFF
TGTGCCAGCAGTTCCGGACAGATAAGAGCCCAGCAGTTCTTC
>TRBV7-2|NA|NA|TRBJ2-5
CASSLTETQYF
TGTGCCAGCAGCTTAACAGAGACCCAGTACTTC
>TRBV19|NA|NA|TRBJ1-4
CASSLPVITNEKLFF
TGTGCCAGTAGCCTTCCGGTTATAACTAATGAAAAACTGTTTTTT
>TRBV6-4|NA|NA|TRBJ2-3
CASSDRFTDTQYF
TGTGCCAGCAGTGACCGGTTCACAGATACGCAGTATTTT
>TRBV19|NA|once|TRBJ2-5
CASSPEAYQETQYF
TGTGCCAGTAGTCCCGAGGCGTACCAAGAGACCCAGTACTTC
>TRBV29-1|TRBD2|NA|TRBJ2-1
CSVEMAGEVSYNEQFF
TGCAGCGTTGAAATGGCGGGAGAAGTCTCCTACAATGAGCAGTTCTTC
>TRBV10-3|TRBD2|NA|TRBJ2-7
CAITQREGYEQYF
TGTGCCATCACCCAGCGGGAGGGTTACGAGCAGTACTTC
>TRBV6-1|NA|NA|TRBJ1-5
CASSVRALPNQPQHF
TGTGCCAGCAGTGTCCGGGCCCTACCCAATCAGCCCCAGCATTTT
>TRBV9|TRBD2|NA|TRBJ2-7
CASSASSMGGRGTYEQYF
TGTGCCAGCAGCGCCTCCTCTATGGGCGGGAGGGGAACCTACGAGCAGTACTTC
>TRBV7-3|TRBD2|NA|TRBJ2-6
CASSPGGSGANVLTF
TGTGCCAGCAGCCCGGGGGGCTCTGGGGCCAACGTCCTGACTTTC
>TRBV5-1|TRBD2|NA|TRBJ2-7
CASSLGLGSYEQYF
TGCGCCAGCAGCTTAGGACTAGGTAGCTACGAGCAGTACTTC
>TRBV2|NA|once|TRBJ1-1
CASSATMNTEAFF
TGTGCCAGCAGTGCTACTATGAACACTGAAGCTTTCTTT
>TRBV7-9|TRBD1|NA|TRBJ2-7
CASSSGTGGYEQYF
TGTGCCAGCAGTTCCGGGACAGGGGGTTACGAGCAGTACTTC
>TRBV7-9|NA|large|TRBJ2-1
CASAQGRNEQFF
TGTGCCAGCGCCCAGGGGAGGAATGAGCAGTTCTTC
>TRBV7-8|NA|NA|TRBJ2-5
CASSTRQETQYF
TGTGCCAGCAGCACCCGGCAAGAGACCCAGTACTTC
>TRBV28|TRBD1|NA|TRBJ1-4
CASSLWATGGPTTNEKLFF
TGTGCCAGCAGTTTATGGGCGACAGGGGGCCCTACAACTAATGAAAAACTGTTTTTT
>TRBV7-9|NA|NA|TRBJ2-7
CASNRIDSSSPYF
TGTGCCAGCAACCGTATAGATTCAAGTAGCCCGTACTTC
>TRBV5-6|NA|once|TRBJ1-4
CASSSVQGLEEKLFF
TGTGCCAGCAGCAGCGTACAGGGACTCGAGGAAAAACTGTTTTTT
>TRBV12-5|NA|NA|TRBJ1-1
CASGLNGNTEAFF
TGTGCTAGTGGTTTAAACGGTAACACTGAAGCTTTCTTT
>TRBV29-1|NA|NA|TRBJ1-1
CSVRLGVSLNTEAFF
TGCAGCGTCCGCCTTGGAGTCAGCTTGAACACTGAAGCTTTCTTT
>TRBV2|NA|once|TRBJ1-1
CASSGGGNTEAFF
TGTGCCAGCAGTGGTGGGGGGAACACTGAAGCTTTCTTT
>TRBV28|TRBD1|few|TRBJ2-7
CASLSRQGALYEQYF
TGTGCCAGCTTATCCCGACAGGGGGCTTTATACGAGCAGTACTTC
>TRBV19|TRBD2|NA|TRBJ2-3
CASSQGLAGASSTDTQYF
TGTGCCAGTAGCCAGGGACTAGCGGGAGCTTCTAGCACAGATACGCAGTATTTT
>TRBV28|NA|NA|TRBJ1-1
CASSLSQGPEAFF
TGTGCCAGCAGTTTATCACAGGGCCCCGAAGCTTTCTTT
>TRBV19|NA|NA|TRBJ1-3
CASSSLDSHSGNTIYF
TGTGCCAGTAGTTCTCTTGACAGCCACTCTGGAAACACCATATATTTT